The 9 T cell receptor beta chains reported below all come from one sample, sequenced in a study of cytomegalovirus exposure and HLA in healthy donors. Use of 60 Vbeta and 13 Jbeta primers characterized the PCR. Some clones are missing from TCRdb's copy, which holds only in-frame ones; the method was immunoSEQ multiplex PCR. This table has about 120,000 clones, 65% to 80% appearing once. Sequenced material: PBMCs. These receptor sequences come from a female donor in good health and CMV-seronegative.

V is TRBV30 and J is TRBJ2-5; D is unclear. Germline V lookup: CDR1 GTSNPN, CDR2 SVGIG (reference sequence). The ends were cut back, 4 bases at V and 1 base at J, with 10 bases in the middle. The CDR3 is made up of 13 amino acids. This CDR3 reads CAWNEASQETQYF. The CDR3 nucleotides are TGTGCCTGGAATGAGGCCTCCCAAGAGACCCAGTACTTC. Together with reference TRBV30 and TRBJ2-5, the CDR3 gives the full variable domain: SQTIHQWPATLVQPVGSPLSLECTVEGTSNPNLYWYRQAAGRGLQLLFYSVGIGQISSEVPQNLSASRPQDRQFILSSKKLLLSDSGFYLCAWNEASQETQYFGPGTRLLVL.

This clone has a handful of counts. The chain links TRBV5-1 to TRBJ2-3; unclear D gene. Germline CDR1 and CDR2: SGHRS and YFSETQ. Deletions cut 1 base from V and 6 bases from J, with 12 bases between. This CDR3 is 14 amino acids long. DNA for the CDR3: TGCGCCAGCAGCTTGATCTCCAGGCTCGATACGCAGTATTTT. Protein product: CASSLISRLDTQYF.

The genes are TRBV9 and TRBJ1-3, with D uncertain. V shed 4 bases and J shed 2 bases, with 16 bases lying between them. Looked up from germline, CDR1 is SGDLS and CDR2 is YYNGEE. CDR3 size: 16 residues. The CDR3 region is CASSPQTPGTGNTIYF. The CDR3 nucleotides read TGTGCCAGCAGCCCGCAAACGCCGGGTACTGGAAACACCATATATTTT.

The chain employs TRBV6-1 and TRBJ1-5, with 8 bases lining up with TRBD1. V was clipped by 5 bases and J by 3 bases; unmatched bases: 6. Germline V lookup: CDR1 MNHNS, CDR2 SASEGT. The CDR3 covers 15 residues. CDR3 nucleotide sequence: TGTGCCAGCAGTATAGACAGGGGAGTCAATCAGCCCCAGCATTTT. Its protein is CASSIDRGVNQPQHF.

The chain recombines TRBV9 with TRBJ2-1; TRBD2 matches 10 bases. Germline CDR1 reads SGDLS; CDR2 reads YYNGEE. The CDR3 runs to 16 residues. V lost 3 bases and J lost 5; bases outside the gene matches: 8. The CDR3 is CASSASTSGNNNEQFF. In DNA form, the CDR3 reads TGTGCCAGCAGCGCGAGTACTAGCGGGAACAACAATGAGCAGTTCTTC.

In its sample, this clone was seen once. J is TRBJ2-3 and V is TRBV10-1, with a tentative D call TRBD2 (6 bases). This CDR3 is 16 amino acids long. The V and J ends lost 1 base and 6 bases respectively, with 17 bases between them. CDR1 WNHNN and CDR2 SYGVQD come from the germline V gene (reference sequence). CDR3 loop: CASSEYWRGAGDTQYF. CDR3 nucleotides: TGCGCCAGCAGTGAGTATTGGCGGGGCGCAGGCGATACGCAGTATTTT.

The chain uses TRBV25-1 and TRBJ2-2, with 11 bases fitting TRBD1. J lost 5 bases, V lost 2 bases, and 4 bases had no gene match. The CDR3 has 16 amino acids. Germline V gene sequence: CDR1 MGHDK, CDR2 SYGVNS. CDR3 protein: CASSEAGTGGTGELFF. CDR3 sequence (DNA): TGTGCCAGCAGTGAAGCAGGGACAGGGGGGACCGGGGAGCTGTTTTTT.

The chain carries TRBV4-2 and TRBJ2-1, with TRBD2 identical over 8 bases. Losses at the gene ends were 0 bases for V and 5 bases for J; bases not matched to a gene: 21. The CDR3 spans 21 residues. Germline-derived CDR1 and CDR2 are LGHNA and YNFKEQ. The chain's CDR3 is CASSQDYGLGLAEGLNNEQFF. CDR3 sequence (DNA): TGTGCCAGCAGCCAAGATTACGGCCTCGGACTAGCAGAAGGTCTAAACAATGAGCAGTTCTTC.

V gene TRBV6-6 combines with J gene TRBJ1-5, with TRBD1 matching 10 bases. Looked up from germline, CDR1 is MNHNY and CDR2 is SVGAGI (reference sequence). The CDR3 runs 16 residues. The V and J ends lost 5 bases and 3 bases, in that order; junction bases with no gene match: 7. CDR3 nucleotide sequence: TGTGCCAGCAGTCGGTCCGGGACAGGGGACAATCAGCCCCAGCATTTT. Protein: CASSRSGTGDNQPQHF.